The clone carrying this TCR beta chain was seen just once. Its antigen is not identified. Sequencing was performed with immunoSEQ multiplex PCR; in TCRdb, only in-frame clones are kept and a portion is missing. The table includes roughly 2.2 million clones, over 90% detected once. Trimming stripped 5 bases from V and 4 bases from J, with 15 bases between. Germline V CDR1 and CDR2: LNHDA, SQIVND (reference sequence). This CDR3 contains 15 residues. The sample originates from a study of shared clonotypes between healthy human individuals. For the study at large: Donors consisted of a couple of women and three men between 18 and 49. Study findings and constraints: Naive CD4 clonotypes were shared across several donors at 4.5% to 6.5%. Against clonotypes common to all four donors, non-shared ones had lower generation probabilities.

The V gene is TRBV19, the J gene TRBJ1-3, with D possibly matching TRBD1 (5 bases). The clonotype was recovered from a man between 18 and 35 years old in good health. Some clones in this sample may be carry-over from other donors' samples. The sample was naive CD4+ T cells from PBMCs. Documented subset: CD45RA+ positively selected. As DNA, the CDR3 is TGTGCCAGTAGTGTATTCGACAGAACGGGAAACACCATATATTTT. Translated: CASSVFDRTGNTIYF.